The present T cell receptor beta chain was sequenced within a study of cytomegalovirus exposure and HLA in healthy donors. General study points: As a later analysis showed, several of the most significant clusters appeared to be linked to common viral pathogens. TCR beta V- and J-gene trimming was later associated with a missense DCLRE1C variant. When presence/absence was analysed, sequencing depth was taken to be roughly uniform across donors.

With respect to this clone: Its antigen is unknown. Additional DNA sequences in this sample encode the identical CDR3.

PCR used 60 Vbeta primers and 13 Jbeta primers. The table came from immunoSEQ multiplex PCR; TCRdb's copy has only in-frame clones and leaves some out. The table has approximately 150,000 clones, about four fifths seen once. Germline CDR1 and CDR2: SGHRS and YFSETQ. The CDR3 sequence is 15 residues long. Losses at the gene ends were 0 bases for V and 5 bases for J; bases not matched to a gene: 4. The rearrangement joins TRBV5-1 to TRBJ2-5; 10 bases line up with TRBD1. The sequence was collected from a middle-aged woman in good health and CMV-seropositive. The sample taken for sequencing was PBMCs. CDR3 DNA sequence: TGCGCCAGCAGCTTGGCAGGGACAGGGGAGGAGACCCAGTACTTC. Translation: CASSLAGTGEETQYF.